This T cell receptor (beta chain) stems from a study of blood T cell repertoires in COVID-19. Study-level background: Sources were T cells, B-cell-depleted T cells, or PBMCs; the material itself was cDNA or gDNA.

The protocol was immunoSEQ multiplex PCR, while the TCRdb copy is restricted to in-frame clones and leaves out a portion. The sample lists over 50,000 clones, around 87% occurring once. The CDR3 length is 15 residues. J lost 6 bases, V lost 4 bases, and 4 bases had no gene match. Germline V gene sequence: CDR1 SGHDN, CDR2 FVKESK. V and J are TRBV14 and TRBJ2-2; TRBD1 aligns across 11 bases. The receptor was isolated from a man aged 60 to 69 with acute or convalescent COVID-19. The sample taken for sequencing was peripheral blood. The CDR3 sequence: CASSPGQGASGELFF. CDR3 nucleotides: TGTGCCAGCAGCCCTGGACAGGGGGCCTCCGGGGAGCTGTTTTTT.